The clone carrying this T cell receptor (beta chain) occurred a few times. Antigen: not known. The gene names given are mouse names. Read coverage stops 4 residues before the CDR3 terminus; the germline J gene supplies the remainder. Extracted from the samples, RNA was reverse transcribed into cDNA to serve as the sequencing template. Method: immunoSEQ multiplex PCR; TCRdb's copy keeps in-frame clones and lacks some. There are over 100,000 clones in the sample, none observed a single time. There are 13 residues in the CDR3. The germline V gene has CDR1 NNHDY and CDR2 SYVADS. This specimen belongs to a study of CD8+ T cells in alopecia areata. The wider study: The authors grafted skin from roughly 6-12-month-old C3H/HeJ donors with spontaneous alopecia onto roughly 6-11-week-old female C3H/HeJ mice.

Study-wide results and limits: Unlike in mice, where it was clearer, TCR sharing across patients was less clear, possibly HLA-related. Scalp sequencing captures resident alphabeta T cells of normal skin too. Clonality in lesional scalp, especially alopecia totalis/universalis, exceeded that of normal scalp.

The receptor comes from a C3H/HeJ mouse with alopecia areata. This mouse strain has H2-k as its MHC haplotype. The rearrangement joins TRBV13-3 to TRBJ2-1; 10 bases are a match to TRBD1. Material for sequencing was lesional skin. The CDR3 here is CASRRTGGAEQFF. Incomplete CDR3 DNA: TGTGCCAGCAGGCGGACAGGGGGAGCT.